This T cell receptor (beta chain) derives from a study of blood T cell repertoires in COVID-19. This clone was found once. Additional DNA sequences in this sample encode the identical CDR3. V dropped 1 base and J dropped 2 bases, with 6 bases sitting between them. Germline V gives CDR1 SGHNT, CDR2 YYREEE (reference sequence). This CDR3 has 13 residues. Here immunoSEQ multiplex PCR was the method, and the copy in TCRdb shows in-frame clones only, minus some. This sample carries fewer than 500,000 clones, approximately 89% of them seen once, and the ten largest clones take 1.3%. The receptor was isolated from a man between 25 and 39 years old who had recovered from COVID-19. The rearrangement uses TRBV5-4 and TRBJ1-2; D uncertain. The sequenced sample consisted of PBMCs or T cells enriched from blood (not recorded which). The CDR3 is CASSLSGNYGYTF. The CDR3 region has the DNA TGTGCCAGCAGCTTGTCGGGGAACTATGGCTACACCTTC.